This TCR beta chain was sequenced during a study of shared clonotypes between healthy human individuals. Whole-study findings and limits: Larger estimated richness was generally seen in naive subsets than in memory subsets.

Worth noting for this clone: What it binds is not known.

The CDR3 is 13 residues long. Trimming at V came to 6 bases and at J to 6 bases, leaving 2 bases not matched to a gene. CDR1 SGHAT and CDR2 FQNNGV come from the germline V gene. The method was immunoSEQ multiplex PCR; TCRdb's version includes in-frame clones alone and lacks a portion of them. The table includes roughly 2.4 million clones, approximately 94% detected once. This TCR came from a man between 18 and 35 years old in good health. The chain links TRBV11-2 to TRBJ1-5; 10 nucleotides line up with TRBD1. The source material was naive CD4+ T cells sorted from blood. Sample subset: CD45RA+ positively selected. In nucleotides, the CDR3 is TGTGCCAGCAGTTGGGACAGGGGTCAGCCCCAGCATTTT. Amino acid sequence: CASSWDRGQPQHF. The full variable domain, its missing parts supplied by reference TRBV11-2 and TRBJ1-5, is EAGVAQSPRYKIIEKRQSVAFWCNPISGHATLYWYQQILGQGPKLLIQFQNNGVVDDSQLPKDRFSAERLKGVDSTLKIQPAKLEDSAVYLCASSWDRGQPQHFGDGTRLSIL.